This TCR beta chain was captured in a study of T-cell reconstitution after alpha-beta-depleted transplantation in children. Study-level points and caveats: A year had passed since transplant, and T-cell counts and diversity by then came mostly from newly produced T cells. About two months after transplant, alpha-beta T cells reportedly came from several hundred expanded graft clones. The origin of high day-60 TCRbeta diversity in some patients lay in surviving recipient T cells and thymic progenitors.

Researchers prepared the TCRbeta library using unique molecular identifiers, the study reports. TCRdb reprocessed the PCR reads via MiXCR and lists one record per CDR3 protein. The data hold 800,000 to 1,000,000 distinct CDR3 sequences, with around 30% observed a single time. Worth noting for this clonotype: Its antigen is unknown.

The germline gives CDR1 DFQATT, CDR2 SNEGSKA (reference sequence). V lost 6 bases and J 1 base, leaving 22 bases between the germline ends. The CDR3 has 16 amino acids. Sample: PBMCs, mostly from graft donor cells, taken 360 days after TCRalphabeta/CD19-depleted stem cell transplant. This sequence joins TRBV20-1 and TRBJ2-7; D is possibly TRBD1 (5 bases). The clonotype originates from a boy less than two years old who had a stem cell transplant for SCID, so the T cells may come from the graft donor. This chain's CDR3 is CSAPMVGAAASYEQYF. Here the CDR3 DNA reads TGCAGTGCCCCCATGGTAGGGGCGGCCGCGTCCTACGAGCAGTACTTC.